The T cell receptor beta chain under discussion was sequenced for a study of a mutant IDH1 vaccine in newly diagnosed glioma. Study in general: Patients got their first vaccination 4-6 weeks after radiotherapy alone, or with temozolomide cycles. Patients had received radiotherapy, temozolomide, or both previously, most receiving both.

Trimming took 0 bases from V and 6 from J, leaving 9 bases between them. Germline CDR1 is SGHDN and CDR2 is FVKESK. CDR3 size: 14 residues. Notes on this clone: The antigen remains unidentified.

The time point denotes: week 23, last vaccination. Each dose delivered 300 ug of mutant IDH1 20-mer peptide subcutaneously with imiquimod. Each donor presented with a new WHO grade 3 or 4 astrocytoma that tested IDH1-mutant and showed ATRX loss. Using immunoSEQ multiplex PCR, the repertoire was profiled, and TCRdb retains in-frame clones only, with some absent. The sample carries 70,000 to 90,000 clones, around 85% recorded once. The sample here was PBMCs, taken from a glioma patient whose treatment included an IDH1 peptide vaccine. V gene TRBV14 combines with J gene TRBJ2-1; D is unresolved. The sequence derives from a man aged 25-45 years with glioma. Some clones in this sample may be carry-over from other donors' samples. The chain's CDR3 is CASSQDMSSNEQFF. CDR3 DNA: TGTGCCAGCAGCCAAGATATGAGTTCCAATGAGCAGTTCTTC.